Below, 23 T cell receptor beta chains from the same sample are listed, as sequenced in a study of OX40 agonist ivuxolimab in advanced cancers. Assay: immunoSEQ multiplex PCR; the TCRdb copy retains only in-frame clones and omits some. This sample has some 60,000 clones, with 85% found just once. The input for sequencing was CD4+ or CD8+ T cells sorted from blood, taken in a trial of the OX40 agonist ivuxolimab. These TCRs come from an adult with an advanced solid tumor such as melanoma, head and neck, liver or kidney cancer.

The rearrangement uses TRBV19 and TRBJ1-5; D is unclear. The CDR3 loop spans 12 amino acids. Trimming stripped 4 bases from V and 3 bases from J, with 4 bases between. From germline, CDR1 is LNHDA and CDR2 SQIVND (reference sequence). The CDR3 region is CASSKYNQPQHF. In DNA, the CDR3 is TGTGCCAGTAGTAAGTACAATCAGCCCCAGCATTTT. Full variable domain (missing parts from reference TRBV19 and TRBJ1-5): DGGITQSPKYLFRKEGQNVTLSCEQNLNHDAMYWYRQDPGQGLRLIYYSQIVNDFQKGDIAEGYSVSREKKESFPLTVTSAQKNPTAFYLCASSKYNQPQHFGDGTRLSIL.

The chain joins TRBV6-1 to TRBJ1-3, with a tentative D call TRBD1 (6 bases). The CDR3 contains 15 residues. Trimming removed 6 bases from V and 0 bases from J, with 12 bases in between. The germline CDR1 and CDR2 sequences are MNHNS and SASEGT. The CDR3 coding sequence is TGTGCCAGCAGCCGGACAGTAACCTCTGGAAACACCATATATTTT. Protein: CASSRTVTSGNTIYF.

As for this clone: An end of the junction does not agree with germline; a read error may underlie this. J is TRBJ2-5 and V is TRBV7-7, with TRBD2 as a possible D gene (6 bases). Germline CDR1 reads SSHAT; CDR2 reads FNYEAQ (reference sequence). This CDR3 region has 14 residues. The CDR3, as DNA: TGTGCTAGCAGCCACGGATATCGGGGGGAGACCCAGTACTTC. Translated: CASSHGYRGETQYF.

V is TRBV5-6 and J is TRBJ2-5; TRBD1 matches 12 bases. The J call may be mistaken, given a closer DNA end match to TRBJ2-7. The CDR3 totals 14 residues. CDR1 is SGHDT, CDR2 YYEEEE, per germline. Here the CDR3 reads CASSSGQGASEQYF. The CDR3 nucleotides read TGTGCCAGCAGCTCGGGACAGGGGGCCTCCGAGCAGTACTTC.

The V gene is TRBV9, the J gene TRBJ2-7; perhaps TRBD2 as D (6 bases). This CDR3 spans 15 amino acids. Germline CDR1 is SGDLS and CDR2 is YYNGEE. V dropped 2 bases and J dropped 3 bases, with 15 bases sitting between them. The CDR3 sequence is CASSVGASANYEQYF. The CDR3, as DNA: TGTGCCAGCAGCGTCGGGGCTAGCGCGAACTACGAGCAGTACTTC.

This clone occurred a few times. The rearrangement links TRBV28 to TRBJ1-2, with no clear D. This CDR3 spans 13 amino acids. Per the germline V gene, CDR1 is MDHEN and CDR2 is SYDVKM. V was cut by 3 bases and J by 7 bases, with 12 bases left in between. The CDR3 nucleotides are TGTGCCAGCAGTTTCCAGGCCCGGTCTGGCTACACCTTC. Residues: CASSFQARSGYTF.

V usage is TRBV9 and J usage is TRBJ2-2; 8 bases are shared with TRBD1. There are 15 residues in the CDR3. Unmatched junction bases numbered 4, after V lost 1 base and J lost 5 bases. The V gene's germline CDR1 is SGDLS and CDR2 YYNGEE. Here the CDR3 DNA reads TGTGCCAGCAGCGTAAGCAGGGGGCGGACCGGGGAGCTGTTTTTT. Amino acid sequence: CASSVSRGRTGELFF. Full variable domain (missing parts from reference TRBV9 and TRBJ2-2): DSGVTQTPKHLITATGQRVTLRCSPRSGDLSVYWYQQSLDQGLQFLIQYYNGEERAKGNILERFSAQQFPDLHSELNLSSLELGDSALYFCASSVSRGRTGELFFGEGSRLTVL.

V usage is TRBV4-1 and J usage is TRBJ2-5; D could derive from TRBD1 or TRBD2 (5 bases each). The J call may be incorrect, as the DNA end agrees better with TRBJ2-7. This CDR3 region has 17 residues. Germline values: CDR1 MGHRA, CDR2 YSYEKL. CDR3 amino acids: CASSQDRGPPGRNEQYF. CDR3 DNA: TGCGCCAGCAGCCAAGATCGGGGACCTCCTGGTAGGAACGAGCAGTACTTC.

This sequence joins TRBV7-3 and TRBJ1-1; D perhaps matches TRBD1 (6 bases). V shed 6 bases and J shed 1 base, with 12 bases lying between them. Germline V lookup: CDR1 SGHTA, CDR2 FQGTGA. This CDR3 spans 14 amino acids. As DNA, the CDR3 is TGTGCCAGCAGACTTACGACAGGGAACACTGAAGCTTTCTTT. This sequence encodes CASRLTTGNTEAFF.

The chain joins TRBV11-2 to TRBJ2-3; TRBD1 is a possible D gene (5 bases). Looked up from germline, CDR1 is SGHAT and CDR2 is FQNNGV. This CDR3 region has 15 residues. V was cut by 6 bases and J by 1 base, with 14 bases left in between. CDR3 coding DNA: TGTGCCAGCAGGTCGGTAAGGGGCCGCACAGATACGCAGTATTTT. Translating it yields CASRSVRGRTDTQYF.

V gene TRBV11-2 combines with J gene TRBJ2-7; TRBD2 matches at 11 bases. J was trimmed by 3 bases and V by 5 bases; bases with no gene match: 3. Germline V gene lookup returns CDR1 SGHAT and CDR2 FQNNGV. The CDR3 is made up of 14 amino acids. CDR3 in amino acids: CASSGGLAVYEQYF. In DNA form, the CDR3 reads TGTGCCAGCAGCGGGGGACTAGCGGTCTACGAGCAGTACTTC.

Only a few counts were recorded for this clone. The chain couples TRBV7-9 to TRBJ1-1; no clear D gene. CDR1 and CDR2 from the germline V gene are SEHNR and FQNEAQ (reference sequence). V lost 3 bases and J lost 5, with 10 bases in between. The CDR3 covers 13 residues. This CDR3 reads CASSLIERTEAFF. The CDR3, as DNA: TGTGCCAGCAGCTTGATTGAGAGAACTGAAGCTTTCTTT.

This clone came up a few times. The CDR3 protein is CASSHGTGLTYEQYF. Written as DNA, the CDR3 is TGTGCCAGCAGCCACGGGACAGGGTTGACGTACGAGCAGTACTTC. This chain connects TRBV5-8 to TRBJ2-7, with 9 nucleotides matching TRBD1. The CDR3 is made up of 15 amino acids. Trimming cost V 4 bases and J 4 bases; bases outside gene matches: 9. Germline CDR1 and CDR2: SGHTS and YDEGEE. The whole variable domain, remainder taken from reference TRBV5-8 and TRBJ2-7, is EAGVTQSPTHLIKTRGQQATLRCSPISGHTSVYWYQQALGLGLQFLLWYDEGEERNRGNFPPRFSGRQFPNYSSELNVNALELEDSALYLCASSHGTGLTYEQYFGPGTRLTVT.

In its sample, this clone was seen once. The chain carries TRBV5-6 and TRBJ2-5, with 11 bases fitting TRBD2. The CDR3 is made up of 17 amino acids. Germline-derived CDR1 and CDR2 are SGHDT and YYEEEE. V lost 2 bases, J lost 5 bases, and 11 bases stayed unmatched. For the CDR3, the DNA is TGTGCCAGCAGCTTACTGACTAGCGGGATTTCCTTGGAGACCCAGTACTTC. Translating gives CASSLLTSGISLETQYF.

V gene TRBV5-4 combines with J gene TRBJ2-7, with 11 positions matching TRBD1. V trimming: 4 bases; J trimming: 4 bases; junction bases outside the gene matches: 4. The CDR3 runs to 14 residues. CDR1 is SGHNT, CDR2 YYREEE, per germline (reference sequence). The CDR3 sequence: CASSARDRGYEQYF. Written as DNA, the CDR3 is TGTGCCAGCAGCGCCCGGGACAGGGGGTACGAGCAGTACTTC.

This chain uses TRBV19 with TRBJ2-7; D is possibly TRBD2 (5 bases). Trimming took off 6 bases at V and 0 bases at J, with 12 bases between the two ends. The CDR3 is made up of 14 amino acids. Germline CDR1 LNHDA, CDR2 SQIVND (reference sequence). CDR3 region: CASSGGWNSYEQYF. The CDR3 DNA sequence: TGTGCCAGTAGCGGAGGCTGGAACTCCTACGAGCAGTACTTC.

This chain uses TRBV2 with TRBJ1-5, with D perhaps TRBD1 (6 bases). V gave up 5 bases and J gave up 4 bases, with 15 bases separating them. CDR3 length equals 15 residues. CDR1 and CDR2 from the germline V gene are SNHLY and FYNNEI. The CDR3 bases are TGTGCCAGCAGTCTAGGGGGGCAGAGTAATCAGCCCCAGCATTTT. As protein: CASSLGGQSNQPQHF.

J is TRBJ2-7 and V is TRBV10-3; 15 bases agree with TRBD2. CDR3 size: 19 residues. Per the germline V gene, CDR1 is ENHRY and CDR2 is SYGVKD. Trimming took 0 bases from V and 4 from J; bases not matched to a gene: 10. CDR3 protein: CAISESPGLAGGRSYEQYF. As DNA, the CDR3 is TGTGCCATCAGTGAGTCCCCTGGACTAGCGGGAGGGCGGTCGTACGAGCAGTACTTC.

V and J are TRBV5-1 and TRBJ2-3; D may be TRBD1 (5 bases). Germline values: CDR1 SGHRS, CDR2 YFSETQ. V was cut by 7 bases and J by 2 bases, with 14 bases left in between. The CDR3 is made up of 14 amino acids. The CDR3 sequence: CASGALSHTDTQYF. The CDR3 DNA reads TGCGCCAGCGGGGCCCTTAGCCACACAGATACGCAGTATTTT.

The V call is TRBV28, the J call TRBJ2-3; TRBD2 matches 13 bases. Germline V gives CDR1 MDHEN, CDR2 SYDVKM. Trimming at V came to 6 bases and at J to 4 bases, leaving 7 bases not matched to a gene. The CDR3 runs 16 residues. In nucleotides, the CDR3 is TGTGCCAGCAGGCCCCCACTAGCGGGAGGGGCAGATACGCAGTATTTT. It specifies CASRPPLAGGADTQYF.

CDR3 sequence (DNA): TGTGCCAGCAGAGAACAGGGTTCGTCGCCCCAGCATTTT. It yields the protein CASREQGSSPQHF. This chain connects TRBV2 to TRBJ1-5; D is perhaps TRBD1 (6 bases). CDR1 is SNHLY and CDR2 is FYNNEI in the germline V gene. This CDR3 spans 13 amino acids. Trimming took 6 bases from V and 9 from J, leaving 15 bases between them.

This rearrangement joins TRBV10-2 to TRBJ2-1; D is undetermined. Trimming pared 7 bases from V and 3 bases from J, leaving 4 bases between. The CDR3 spans 11 residues. Per germline, CDR1 WSHSY and CDR2 SAAADI. The CDR3 region has the DNA TGCGCCAGCACGAACTACAATGAGCAGTTCTTC. Translating it yields CASTNYNEQFF.

The chain couples TRBV4-1 to TRBJ2-7; D perhaps matches TRBD1 (6 bases). CDR1 is MGHRA, CDR2 YSYEKL, per germline. The CDR3 runs 13 residues. V was clipped by 11 bases and J by 0 bases, with 14 bases between them. The CDR3, as DNA: TGCGCCGACCCAGGGGCCCGCTCCTACGAGCAGTACTTC. Translated: CADPGARSYEQYF.